Sequencing of this T cell receptor beta chain was carried out in a study of cytomegalovirus exposure and HLA in healthy donors. Researchers ran the PCR with 60 Vbeta and 13 Jbeta primers. Libraries were prepared by immunoSEQ multiplex PCR; TCRdb keeps only in-frame clonotypes and omits some of them. The sample lists around 160,000 clones, 55% to 70% occurring once. Findings and caveats of the study: Available immune exposure information covered CMV serostatus only. Cytomegalovirus status was reportedly diagnosed by the classifier with high sensitivity and specificity. For most TCR sequences rarity was the rule, although some public TCRs occurred in many donors.

A remark on this clone: Antigen unknown.

The junction had 4 bases not matched to a gene; V was cut back by 2 bases and J by 2 bases. The CDR3 sequence is 15 residues long. From germline, CDR1 is SGDLS and CDR2 YYNGEE. The source material was PBMCs. The rearrangement links TRBV9 to TRBJ2-3, with 8 bases aligning to TRBD2. This receptor was obtained from a woman aged 40-49 years in good health and CMV-seropositive. CDR3 nucleotide sequence: TGTGCCAGCAGCGTCCTAGCGGGCGACACAGATACGCAGTATTTT. It is translated as CASSVLAGDTDTQYF.